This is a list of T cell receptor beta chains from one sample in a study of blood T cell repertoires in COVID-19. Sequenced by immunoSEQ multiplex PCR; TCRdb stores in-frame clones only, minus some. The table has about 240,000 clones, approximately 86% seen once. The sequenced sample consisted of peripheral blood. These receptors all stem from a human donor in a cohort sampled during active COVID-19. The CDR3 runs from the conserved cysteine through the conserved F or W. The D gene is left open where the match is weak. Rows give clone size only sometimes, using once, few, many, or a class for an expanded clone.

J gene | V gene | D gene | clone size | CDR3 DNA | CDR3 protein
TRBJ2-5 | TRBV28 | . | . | TGTGCCAGCAGTTTGGGACTTCGTGGCTTGTACTTC | CASSLGLRGLYF
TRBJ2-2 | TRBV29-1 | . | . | TGCAGCGTTGAAAGGAGCAACACCGGGGAGCTGTTTTTT | CSVERSNTGELFF
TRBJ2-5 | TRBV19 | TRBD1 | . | TGTGCCAGTAGCGTGACAGGGAGTAGGGAGACCCAGTACTTC | CASSVTGSRETQYF
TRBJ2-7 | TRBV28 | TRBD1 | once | TGTGCCAGCCTACGACAGGGGGGCCCCTACGAGCAGTACTTC | CASLRQGGPYEQYF
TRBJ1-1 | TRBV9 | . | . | TGTGCCAGCAGCGTCACCCCCGCGGGGGGGAAGACTGAAGCTTTCTTT | CASSVTPAGGKTEAFF
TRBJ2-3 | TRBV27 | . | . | TGTGCCAGCAGTCCTTCGGGACATCCCACAGATACGCAGTATTTT | CASSPSGHPTDTQYF
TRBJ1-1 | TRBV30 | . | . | TGTGCCTGGAACCCGGGGATCGGCACTGAAGCTTTCTTT | CAWNPGIGTEAFF
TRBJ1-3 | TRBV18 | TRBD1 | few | TGTGCCAGCTCACCGGGACAGACCTCTGGAAACACCATATATTTT | CASSPGQTSGNTIYF
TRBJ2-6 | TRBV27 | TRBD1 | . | TGTGCCAGCAGTCCTAAGGACAGGGGCTTAACTGGGGCCAACGTCCTGACTTTC | CASSPKDRGLTGANVLTF
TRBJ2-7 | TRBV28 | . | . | TGTGCCAGCAGTCCAGCGTACGAGCAGTACTTC | CASSPAYEQYF
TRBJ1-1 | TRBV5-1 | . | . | TGCGCCAGCAGCTTGGATGGGGGCCCCACTGAAGCTTTCTTT | CASSLDGGPTEAFF
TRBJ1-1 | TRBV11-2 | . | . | TGTGCCAGCAGCTTAGACTCAAATTTGGGGGGGATGAACACTGAAGCTTTCTTT | CASSLDSNLGGMNTEAFF
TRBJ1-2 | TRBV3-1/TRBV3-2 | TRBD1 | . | TGTGCCAGCAGCCTACGGGACAGCTATGGCTACACCTTC | CASSLRDSYGYTF
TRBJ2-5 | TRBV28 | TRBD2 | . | TGTGCCAGCAGCCCCGCGGGTAGCGGGGAAGAGACCCAGTACTTC | CASSPAGSGEETQYF
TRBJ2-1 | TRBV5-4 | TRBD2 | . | TGTGCCAGCAGCACATCCGGACTAGCGAGCTACAATGAGCAGTTCTTC | CASSTSGLASYNEQFF
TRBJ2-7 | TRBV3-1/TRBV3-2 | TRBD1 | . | TGTGCCAGCAGCTCCGGACAGGTTTCCTACGAGCAGTACTTC | CASSSGQVSYEQYF
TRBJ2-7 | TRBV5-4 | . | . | TGTGCCAGCAGCTGGCAGGGGAAAGACGAGCAGTACTTC | CASSWQGKDEQYF
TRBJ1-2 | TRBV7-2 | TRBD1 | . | TGTGCCAGCAGCTTAGGGACAGGAGGTGGCTACACCTTC | CASSLGTGGGYTF
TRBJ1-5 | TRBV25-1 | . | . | TGTGCCAGCAGTGAAACTGGGGCCCGGCAGCCCCAGCATTTT | CASSETGARQPQHF
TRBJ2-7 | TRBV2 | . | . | TGTGCCAGCACATCACACTACGAGCAGTACTTC | CASTSHYEQYF
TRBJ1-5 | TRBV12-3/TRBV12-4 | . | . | TGTGCCAGCAGTTTGAGGTACAATCAGCCCCAGCATTTT | CASSLRYNQPQHF
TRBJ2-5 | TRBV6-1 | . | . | TGTGCCAGCAGTGAGGTTGGGCTCCGGGAGACCCAGTACTTC | CASSEVGLRETQYF
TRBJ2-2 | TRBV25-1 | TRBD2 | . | TGTGCCAGCAGTTCCTTGGCGGGGGGAGGAACCGGGGAGCTGTTTTTT | CASSSLAGGGTGELFF
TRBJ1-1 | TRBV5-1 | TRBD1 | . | TGCGCCAGCAGCCCTGGACAGGGGAGCACTGAAGCTTTCTTT | CASSPGQGSTEAFF
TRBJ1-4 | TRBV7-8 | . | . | TGTGCCAGCAGCCCCCTGCGGATGGCAACTAATGAAAAACTGTTTTTT | CASSPLRMATNEKLFF
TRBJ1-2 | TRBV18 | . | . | TGTGCCAGCTCACCGACCATAGGGGTCGGCTACACCTTC | CASSPTIGVGYTF
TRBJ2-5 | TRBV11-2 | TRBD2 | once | TGTGCCAGCAGCTTAAATGTTGCGGGAGGGGAAGAGACCCAGTACTTC | CASSLNVAGGEETQYF
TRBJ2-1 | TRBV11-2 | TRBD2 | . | TGTGCCAGCAGCTTAGCGAGACTAGCGGGAGAGCAGTTCTTC | CASSLARLAGEQFF
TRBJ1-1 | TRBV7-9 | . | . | TGTGCCAGCAGCTTTAATAATGGCCGATCGGAAGCTTTCTTT | CASSFNNGRSEAFF
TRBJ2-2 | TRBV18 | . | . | TGTGCCAGCTCCACAGAGGGAACCGGGGAGCTGTTTTTT | CASSTEGTGELFF
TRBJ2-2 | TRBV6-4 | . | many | TGTGCCAGCGCGGGACAGAGTAACACCGGGGAGCTGTTTTTT | CASAGQSNTGELFF
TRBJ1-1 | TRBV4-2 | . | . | TGTGCCAGCAGCCCCCAGGTTGACACTGAAGCTTTCTTT | CASSPQVDTEAFF
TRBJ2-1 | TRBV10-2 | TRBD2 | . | TGCGCCAGCAGTGAGCCAGCGGGAGACAAGGAAGGTGAGCAGTTCTTC | CASSEPAGDKEGEQFF
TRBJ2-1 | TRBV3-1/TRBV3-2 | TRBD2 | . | TGTGCCAGCAGCCCCCTCGAGACTAGCTGGTACAATGAGCAGTTCTTC | CASSPLETSWYNEQFF
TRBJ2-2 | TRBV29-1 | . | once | TGCAGCGTAGCTTATGGACAGTTCGCGAACACCGGGGAGCTGTTTTTT | CSVAYGQFANTGELFF
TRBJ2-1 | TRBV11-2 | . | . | TGTGCCAGCAGCCCAGACGGGGAAAATGAGCAGTTCTTC | CASSPDGENEQFF
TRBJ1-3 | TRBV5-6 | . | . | TGTGCCAGCAGCTTGGGGCAGGCCCGAGGAAACACCATATATTTT | CASSLGQARGNTIYF
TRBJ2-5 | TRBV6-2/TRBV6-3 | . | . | TGTGCCAGCAGTTCCCGAGAGACCCAGTACTTC | CASSSRETQYF
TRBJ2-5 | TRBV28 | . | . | TGTGCCAGCCTTCCCCTCTCCTCCGGGGGAGCGGGCGAGACCCAGTACTTC | CASLPLSSGGAGETQYF
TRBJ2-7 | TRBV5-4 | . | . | TGTGCCAGCAGCCGGGGGGCGGGAGCCCCAAGAGAGCAGTACTTC | CASSRGAGAPREQYF
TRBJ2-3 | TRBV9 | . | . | TGTGCCAGCAGCGTAGGACCCGGCAGGTCCGGCACAGATACGCAGTATTTT | CASSVGPGRSGTDTQYF
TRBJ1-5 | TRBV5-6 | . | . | TGTGCCAGCAGTCCTGGAGGGGAATATGGCAATCAGCCCCAGCATTTT | CASSPGGEYGNQPQHF
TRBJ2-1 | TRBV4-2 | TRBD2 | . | TGTGCCAGCAGCCAAGGCTCCGGGACTAGGGATGAGCAGTTCTTC | CASSQGSGTRDEQFF